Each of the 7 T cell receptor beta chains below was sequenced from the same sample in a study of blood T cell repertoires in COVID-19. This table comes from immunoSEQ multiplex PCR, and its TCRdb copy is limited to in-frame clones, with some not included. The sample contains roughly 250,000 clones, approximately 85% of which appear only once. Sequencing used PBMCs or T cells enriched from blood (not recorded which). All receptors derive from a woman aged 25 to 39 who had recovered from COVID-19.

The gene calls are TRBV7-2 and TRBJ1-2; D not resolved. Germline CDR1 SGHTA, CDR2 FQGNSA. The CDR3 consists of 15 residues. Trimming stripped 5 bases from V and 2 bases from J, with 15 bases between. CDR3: CASSQHKTSNYGYTF. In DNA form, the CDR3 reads TGTGCCAGCAGCCAACATAAGACAAGCAACTATGGCTACACCTTC.

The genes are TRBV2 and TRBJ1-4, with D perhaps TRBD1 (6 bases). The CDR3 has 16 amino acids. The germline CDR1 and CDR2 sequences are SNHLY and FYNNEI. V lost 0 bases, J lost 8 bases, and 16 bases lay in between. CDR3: CASSEAGAGTGEKLFF. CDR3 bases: TGTGCCAGCAGTGAAGCGGGGGCCGGCACAGGGGAAAAACTGTTTTTT.

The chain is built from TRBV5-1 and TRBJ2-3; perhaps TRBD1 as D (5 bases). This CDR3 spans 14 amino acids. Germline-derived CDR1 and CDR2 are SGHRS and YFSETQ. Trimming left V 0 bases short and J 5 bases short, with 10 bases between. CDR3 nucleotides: TGCGCCAGCAGCTTGGGAGCAGGGCTAGATACGCAGTATTTT. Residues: CASSLGAGLDTQYF.

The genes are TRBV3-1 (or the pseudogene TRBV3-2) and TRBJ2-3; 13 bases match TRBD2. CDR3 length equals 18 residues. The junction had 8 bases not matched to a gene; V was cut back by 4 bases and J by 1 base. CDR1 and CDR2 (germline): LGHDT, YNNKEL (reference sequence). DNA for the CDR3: TGTGCCAGCAGCCTCGGACTAGCGGGAGATTGGGGCACAGATACGCAGTATTTT. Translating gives CASSLGLAGDWGTDTQYF.

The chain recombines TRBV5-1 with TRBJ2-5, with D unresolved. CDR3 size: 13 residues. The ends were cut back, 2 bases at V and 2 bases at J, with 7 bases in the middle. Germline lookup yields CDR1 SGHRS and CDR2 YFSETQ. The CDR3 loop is CASSLNLQETQYF. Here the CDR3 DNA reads TGCGCCAGCAGCTTAAATTTACAAGAGACCCAGTACTTC.

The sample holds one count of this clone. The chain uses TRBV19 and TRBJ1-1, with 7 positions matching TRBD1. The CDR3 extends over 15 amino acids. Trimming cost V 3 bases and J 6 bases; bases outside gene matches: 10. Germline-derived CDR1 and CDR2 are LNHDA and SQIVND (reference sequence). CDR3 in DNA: TGTGCCAGTAGTATCGAGAAAAGGACAGGTGCTGAAGCTTTCTTT. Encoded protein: CASSIEKRTGAEAFF. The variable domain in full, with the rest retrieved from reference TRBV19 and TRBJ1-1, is DGGITQSPKYLFRKEGQNVTLSCEQNLNHDAMYWYRQDPGQGLRLIYYSQIVNDFQKGDIAEGYSVSREKKESFPLTVTSAQKNPTAFYLCASSIEKRTGAEAFFGQGTRLTVV.

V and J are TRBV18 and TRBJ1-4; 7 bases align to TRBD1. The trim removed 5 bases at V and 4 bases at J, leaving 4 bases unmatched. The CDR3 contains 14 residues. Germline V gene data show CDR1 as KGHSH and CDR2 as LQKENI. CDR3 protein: CASSDDRVNEKLFF. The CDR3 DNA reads TGTGCCAGCTCAGATGACAGGGTTAATGAAAAACTGTTTTTT.